The next 14 T cell receptor beta chains were all read from a single sample in a study of yellow fever vaccine responses in identical twins. TCRdb independently ran MiXCR on the RT-PCR reads; one entry per CDR3 protein. The profile shows fewer than 6,500 distinct CDR3 sequences, 60% to 80% of them singletons. The starting material was T cells from blood (PBMCs), unsorted or a sorted subset (not recorded which), obtained before or after yellow fever vaccination (not recorded which). These receptors were collected from a woman aged 18-30 years who received the yellow fever vaccine.

V gene TRBV3-1 combines with J gene TRBJ2-2; D is unresolved. There are 13 residues in the CDR3. CDR1 LGHDT and CDR2 YNNKEL come from the germline V gene (reference sequence). V shed 4 bases and J shed 3 bases, with 6 bases lying between them. CDR3 in amino acids: CASSRWDTGELFF. CDR3 DNA: TGTGCCAGCAGCCGGTGGGACACCGGGGAGCTGTTTTTT.

This clonotype was seen just once. This chain connects TRBV20-1 to TRBJ2-3; D ambiguous. CDR1 and CDR2 from the germline V gene are DFQATT and SNEGSKA (reference sequence). The ends were cut back, 4 bases at V and 2 bases at J, with 4 bases in the middle. CDR3 length: 11 residues. CDR3 in amino acids: CSAIYTDTQYF. DNA of the CDR3: TGCAGTGCTATCTACACAGATACGCAGTATTTT.

The chain joins TRBV3-1 to TRBJ1-1; D is uncertain. This CDR3 has 13 residues. CDR1 is LGHDT and CDR2 is YNNKEL in the germline V gene (reference sequence). V was clipped by 4 bases and J by 3 bases, with 9 bases between them. The CDR3 region has the DNA TGTGCCAGCAGCCCCGGTACGTACACTGAAGCTTTCTTT. This codes for CASSPGTYTEAFF.

The chain uses TRBV18 and TRBJ1-2; 7 nucleotides align to TRBD1. This CDR3 contains 15 residues. The V and J ends lost 3 bases and 2 bases, in that order; junction bases with no gene match: 6. Germline CDR1 is KGHSH and CDR2 is LQKENI. The CDR3 DNA reads TGTGCCAGCTCACCCAAGACAGGGTTGAACTATGGCTACACCTTC. Encoded protein: CASSPKTGLNYGYTF.

The V call is TRBV7-6, the J call TRBJ2-7; D unclear. Trimming shortened V by 1 base and J by 5 bases, and 9 bases separated the two germline ends. This CDR3 has 13 residues. The V gene's germline CDR1 is SGHVS and CDR2 FNYEAQ. As DNA, the CDR3 is TGTGCCAGCAGCTTAGGGCTCGTGGACGAGCAGTACTTC. Translation gives CASSLGLVDEQYF. Full variable domain (remainder filled in from reference TRBV7-6 and TRBJ2-7): GAGVSQSPRYKVTKRGQDVALRCDPISGHVSLYWYRQALGQGPEFLTYFNYEAQQDKSGLPNDRFSAERPEGSISTLTIQRTEQRDSAMYRCASSLGLVDEQYFGPGTRLTVT.

This chain joins TRBV5-8 and TRBJ2-1; the D is unclear. The CDR3 is made up of 11 amino acids. The V gene lost 5 bases and the J gene lost 10 bases, with 10 bases spanning the gap. CDR1 and CDR2 (germline): SGHTS, YDEGEE. This chain's CDR3 is CASRALTEQFF. CDR3 nucleotide sequence: TGTGCCAGCAGAGCTTTGACCGAGCAGTTCTTC.

This chain joins TRBV2 and TRBJ2-1; no firm D call. The CDR3 is made up of 12 amino acids. The germline V and J ends were trimmed by 3 bases and 3 bases, with 3 bases remaining between them. Germline loops: CDR1 SNHLY, CDR2 FYNNEI. The CDR3 nucleotides read TGTGCCAGCAGTGAGCTCTACAATGAGCAGTTCTTC. Its protein product is CASSELYNEQFF.

CDR3 sequence (DNA): TGTGCCAGCAGTACCGGGACTAGCGGGAGTTTGAATGAGCAGTTCTTC. Amino acid sequence: CASSTGTSGSLNEQFF. This chain links TRBV2 with TRBJ2-1; 14 bases are a match to TRBD2. Trimming removed 5 bases from V and 7 bases from J; junction bases left unmatched: 7. The CDR3 extends over 16 amino acids. The germline V gene encodes CDR1 SNHLY and CDR2 FYNNEI.

The chain uses TRBV2 and TRBJ2-3, with D perhaps TRBD1 (6 bases). From germline, CDR1 is SNHLY and CDR2 FYNNEI. The ends were cut back, 7 bases at V and 4 bases at J, with 12 bases in the middle. This CDR3 is built from 13 residues. Written as DNA, the CDR3 is TGTGCCAGCACATGGACAGTTGCAGATACGCAGTATTTT. Translating gives CASTWTVADTQYF.

The CDR3 reads CASSPGQAQETQYF. The CDR3 bases are TGTGCCAGCTCACCCGGACAGGCCCAAGAGACCCAGTACTTC. This rearrangement joins TRBV18 to TRBJ2-5, with TRBD1 matching over 7 bases. CDR1 is KGHSH and CDR2 is LQKENI in the germline V gene. V was clipped by 3 bases and J by 1 base; unmatched bases: 2. This CDR3 comprises 14 residues.

This clonotype appeared a few times. V gene TRBV11-3 combines with J gene TRBJ1-3; 7 bases agree with TRBD1. V dropped 4 bases and J dropped 2; count of bases not matched to a gene: 5. This CDR3 contains 15 residues. Germline assignment: CDR1 SGHNT and CDR2 YENEEA. The CDR3 DNA sequence: TGTGCCAGCAGCTCGACAGGGACGGCTGGAAACACCATATATTTT. The encoded protein is CASSSTGTAGNTIYF.

The rearrangement joins TRBV11-3 to TRBJ2-3; D is unresolved. Per germline, CDR1 SGHNT and CDR2 YENEEA. V was trimmed by 5 bases and J by 0 bases, leaving 6 bases between them. The CDR3 covers 13 residues. The CDR3 is CASSPKSTDTQYF. In DNA, the CDR3 is TGTGCCAGCAGCCCGAAAAGCACAGATACGCAGTATTTT.

The rearrangement uses TRBV23-1 and TRBJ1-4; TRBD1 matches at 9 bases. TRBV23-1 is recorded as an ORF, its role being uncertain. The CDR3 contains 15 residues. The V segment lost 0 bases and the J segment 5 bases; nucleotides outside the gene matches: 1. CDR3 residues: CASSQSGTGNEKLFF. The CDR3, as DNA: TGCGCCAGCAGTCAATCCGGGACAGGGAATGAAAAACTGTTTTTT.

DNA for the CDR3: TGTGCCAGCTCACGTACAAACCTCGATGAGCAGTTCTTC. This gives the protein CASSRTNLDEQFF. V usage is TRBV18 and J usage is TRBJ2-1, with D unresolved. The CDR3 is made up of 13 amino acids. V gave up 4 bases and J gave up 8 bases, with 12 bases separating them. Germline CDR1 is KGHSH and CDR2 is LQKENI. The full variable domain, in which reference TRBV18 and TRBJ2-1 provide the parts outside the CDR3, is NAGVMQNPRHLVRRRGQEARLRCSPMKGHSHVYWYRQLPEEGLKFMVYLQKENIIDESGMPKERFSAEFPKEGPSILRIQQVVRGDSAAYFCASSRTNLDEQFFGPGTRLTVL.